This TCR beta chain emerged from a study of beta chain features in type 1 diabetes. V was cut by 0 bases and J by 4 bases, with 9 bases left in between. The CDR3 totals 14 residues. The germline gives CDR1 LNHNV, CDR2 YYDKDF (reference sequence). The sequenced template was cDNA made from the entire isolated RNA. Some clones are missing from TCRdb's copy, which holds only in-frame ones; the method was immunoSEQ multiplex PCR. The sample comprises some 200,000 clones, approximately 10% of which are singletons, and 1% to 1.5% rests with the top ten. Sequencing used central memory CD4+ T cells from blood. This TCR was recovered from a man younger than 35 in good health. The chain combines TRBV15 with TRBJ1-2, with unresolved D. CDR3 bases: TGTGCCACCAGCAGAGATTTAACCGTCTATGGCTACACCTTC. Translating gives CATSRDLTVYGYTF.